The T cell receptor (beta chain) described here comes from a study of OX40 agonist ivuxolimab in advanced cancers. Clones were sequenced by immunoSEQ multiplex PCR, and TCRdb holds only the in-frame ones, with some missing. The table has some 46,000 clones, approximately 80% seen once; the top ten hold 3.9%. The specimen was CD4+ or CD8+ T cells sorted from blood, collected in a trial of the OX40 agonist ivuxolimab. This receptor was obtained from an adult with an advanced solid tumor such as melanoma, head and neck, liver or kidney cancer.

The CDR3 sequence is CASSRGGNSYEQYF. CDR3 nucleotide sequence: TGTGCCAGCAGCCGTGGAGGAAACTCCTACGAGCAGTACTTC. The chain uses TRBV7-2 and TRBJ2-7, with a tentative D call TRBD2 (5 bases). The V gene lost 5 bases and the J gene lost 0 bases, with 11 bases spanning the gap. Germline assignment: CDR1 SGHTA and CDR2 FQGNSA. The CDR3 contains 14 residues.